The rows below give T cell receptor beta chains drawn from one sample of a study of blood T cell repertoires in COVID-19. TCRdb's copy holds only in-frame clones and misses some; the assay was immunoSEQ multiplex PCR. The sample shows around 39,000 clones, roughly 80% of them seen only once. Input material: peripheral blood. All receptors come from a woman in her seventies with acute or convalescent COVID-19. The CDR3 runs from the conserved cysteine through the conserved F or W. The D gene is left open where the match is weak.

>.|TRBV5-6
CASSLMGRGYEQYF
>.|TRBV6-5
CASSRGAEYGYTF
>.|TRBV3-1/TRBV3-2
CASSQEASVNNEQFF
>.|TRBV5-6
CASSLAGAHPPQHF
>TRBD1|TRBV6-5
CASSSGTGAGYGYTF
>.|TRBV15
CATGTRSSYNEQFF
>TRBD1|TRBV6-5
CASSYAGTGGNTEAFF
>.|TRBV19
CASSIGGLWTEAFF
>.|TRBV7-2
CASSPVGWRAIDTQYF
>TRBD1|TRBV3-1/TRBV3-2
CASSQAAVGTGAYEQYF
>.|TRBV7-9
CASSFQGTPGDEQFF
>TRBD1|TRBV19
CASSNWTGDTQYF
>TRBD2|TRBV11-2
CASGLAGSDTQYF
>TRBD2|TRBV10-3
CAIRLTSGTGELFF
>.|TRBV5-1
CASSQTNTGELFF
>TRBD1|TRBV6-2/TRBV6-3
CASSPAINSGTGIPDTQYF
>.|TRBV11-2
CASSLEGEFYNEQFF
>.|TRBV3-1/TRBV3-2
CASSRLDSTDTQYF
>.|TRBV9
CASSGAAYEQYF
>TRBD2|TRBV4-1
CASSQDPASGGFYNEQFF
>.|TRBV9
CASSGGMYSNQPQHF
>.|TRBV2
CASKGDGPLYEQYF
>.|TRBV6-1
CASSELRNTEAFF
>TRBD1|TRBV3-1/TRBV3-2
CASSRGTGGNSYEQYF
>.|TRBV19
CASTQYNSPLHF
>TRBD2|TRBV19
CASSILTSGRYNEQFF
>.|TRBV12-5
CASGSQGWPQHF
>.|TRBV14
CASSQDPWGGRGYTF
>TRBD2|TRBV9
CASSVGLAGRTDTQYF
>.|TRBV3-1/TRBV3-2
CASSRQQGRAGNTIYF
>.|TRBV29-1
CSVGGGSGDTQYF
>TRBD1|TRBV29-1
CSVDQGDSGTEAFF
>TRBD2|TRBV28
CASSFSPRLAGGPGSYNEQFF
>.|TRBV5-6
CASSRYIAGKQPQHF
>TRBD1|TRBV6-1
CASSEGQGNNQPQHF
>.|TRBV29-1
CSVGQNGYTF
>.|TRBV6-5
CASSQDGGDGYTF
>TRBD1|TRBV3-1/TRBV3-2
CASSQYGQGEGYEQYF
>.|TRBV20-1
CSARRETQYF
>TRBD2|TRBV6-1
CASSQGLAGPSYEQYF
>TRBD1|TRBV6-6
CASRQGDLQHF
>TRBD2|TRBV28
CASSLYVVAGGTDTQYF
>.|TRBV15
CATSRGLSDSYNEQFF
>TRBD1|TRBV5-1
CASSLLQGIHEQYF
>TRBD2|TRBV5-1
CASSTISGRPYNEQFF